Sequencing of this T cell receptor (beta chain) was carried out in a study of blood T cells in healthy people across ages. CDR3 length: 14 residues. V lost 3 bases to trimming and J lost 6 bases; unmatched junction nucleotides: 8. Germline V gene sequence: CDR1 SEHNR, CDR2 FQNEAQ (reference sequence). Alongside a J-beta primer mix, a sample-barcoded 5' primer served in a second PCR lasting about 7 to 11 cycles. The authors tagged each cDNA molecule using a template-switch adaptor with 12 random nucleotides. Each CDR3 protein gets one entry after TCRdb re-called the 5' RACE reads with MiXCR. This table has 2 million or so distinct CDR3 sequences, roughly 49% appearing once. This clonotype was detected only a few times. Its target is unknown. Study findings and constraints: A strong correlation between TCR beta diversity and naive T cell percentage was seen. More naive CD4+ cells and higher diversity were found in long-lived than in aged donors.

The sequence was obtained from a woman aged 40 to 49 in good health. This chain links TRBV7-9 with TRBJ2-7; 7 bases line up with TRBD2. Specimen: blood. The CDR3, as DNA: TGTGCCAGCAGCTTCGGGACTATGGAGTCCGAGCAGTACTTC. It translates to CASSFGTMESEQYF.